Detailed here is one T cell receptor beta chain. The CDR3 runs to 14 residues. Germline V CDR1 and CDR2: GTSNPN, SVGIG (reference sequence). V gave up 3 bases and J gave up 8 bases, with 16 bases separating them. These data are taken from a study of blood T cell repertoires in COVID-19. Study information: Sample material is recorded as cDNA or gDNA derived from T cells, B-cell-depleted T cells, or PBMCs.

The method was immunoSEQ multiplex PCR; TCRdb's version includes in-frame clones alone and lacks a portion of them. The sample carries 310,000 or so clones, under 90% recorded once. This sequence joins TRBV30 and TRBJ1-4, with D possibly being TRBD1 (5 bases). Sequencing used PBMCs or T cells enriched from blood (not recorded which). The clonotype originates from a woman younger than 35 who had recovered from COVID-19. The CDR3 is CAWSGPGTPEKLFF. The CDR3 DNA follows: TGTGCCTGGAGCGGGCCCGGGACTCCGGAAAAACTGTTTTTT.